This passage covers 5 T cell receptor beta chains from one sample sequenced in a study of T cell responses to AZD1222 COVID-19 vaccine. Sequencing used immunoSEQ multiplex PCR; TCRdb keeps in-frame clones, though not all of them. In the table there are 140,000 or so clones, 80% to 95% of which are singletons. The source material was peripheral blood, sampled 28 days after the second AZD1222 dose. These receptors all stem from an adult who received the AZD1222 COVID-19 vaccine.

As DNA, the CDR3 is TGTGCCAGCAGTGGCTTACTAGGGGTAGGGTCCAATGAGCAGTTCTTC. Encoded protein: CASSGLLGVGSNEQFF. This chain connects TRBV6-1 to TRBJ2-1; D might be TRBD1 or TRBD2, each matching 5 bases. The CDR3 runs to 16 residues. The V end was cut by 4 bases, the J end by 6 bases, with 19 bases between. The germline CDR1 and CDR2 sequences are MNHNS and SASEGT.

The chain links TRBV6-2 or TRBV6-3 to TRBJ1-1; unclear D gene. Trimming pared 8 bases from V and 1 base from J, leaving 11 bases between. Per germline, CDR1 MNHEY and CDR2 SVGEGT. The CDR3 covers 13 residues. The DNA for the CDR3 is TGTGCCAGCTGTTTCTCTCCGAACACTGAAGCTTTCTTT. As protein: CASCFSPNTEAFF.

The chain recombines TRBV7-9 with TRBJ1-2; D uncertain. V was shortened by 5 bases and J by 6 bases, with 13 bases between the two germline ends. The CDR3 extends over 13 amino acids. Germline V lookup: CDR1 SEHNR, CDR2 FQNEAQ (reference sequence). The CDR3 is CASSPTGWDGYTF. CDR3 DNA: TGTGCCAGCAGCCCGACGGGATGGGATGGCTACACCTTC.

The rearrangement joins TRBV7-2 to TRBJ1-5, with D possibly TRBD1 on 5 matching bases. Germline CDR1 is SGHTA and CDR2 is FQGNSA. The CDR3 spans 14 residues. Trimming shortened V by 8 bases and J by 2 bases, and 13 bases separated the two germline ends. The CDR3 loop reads CASVSGGRNQPQHF. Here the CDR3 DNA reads TGTGCCAGCGTCAGCGGGGGTCGCAATCAGCCCCAGCATTTT.

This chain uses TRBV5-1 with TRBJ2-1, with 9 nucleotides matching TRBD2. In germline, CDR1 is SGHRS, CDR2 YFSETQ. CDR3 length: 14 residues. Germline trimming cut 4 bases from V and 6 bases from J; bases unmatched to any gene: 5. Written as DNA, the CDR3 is TGCGCCAGCAGCCGGGGACTAGCAGGCAATGAGCAGTTCTTC. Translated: CASSRGLAGNEQFF.